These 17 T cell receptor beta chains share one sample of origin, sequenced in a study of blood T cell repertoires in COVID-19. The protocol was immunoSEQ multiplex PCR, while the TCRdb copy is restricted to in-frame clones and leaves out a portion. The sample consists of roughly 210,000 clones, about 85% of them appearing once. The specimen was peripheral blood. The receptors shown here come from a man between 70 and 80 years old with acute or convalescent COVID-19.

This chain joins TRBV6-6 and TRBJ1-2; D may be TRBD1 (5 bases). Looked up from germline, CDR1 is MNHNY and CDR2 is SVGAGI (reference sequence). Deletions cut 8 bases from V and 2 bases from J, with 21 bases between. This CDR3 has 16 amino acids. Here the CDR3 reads CASGATGRVGNYGYTF. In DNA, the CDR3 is TGTGCCAGCGGGGCAACGGGCAGGGTAGGGAACTATGGCTACACCTTC.

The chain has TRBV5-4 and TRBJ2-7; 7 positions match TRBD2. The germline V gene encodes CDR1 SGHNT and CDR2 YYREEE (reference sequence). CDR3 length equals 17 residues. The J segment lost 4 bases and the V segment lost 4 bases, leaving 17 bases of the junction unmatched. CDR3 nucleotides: TGTGCCAGCAGCCGAGACCTTCTCGCGGGAGCGGAATACGAGCAGTACTTC. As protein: CASSRDLLAGAEYEQYF. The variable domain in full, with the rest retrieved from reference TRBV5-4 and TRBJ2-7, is ETGVTQSPTHLIKTRGQQVTLRCSSQSGHNTVSWYQQALGQGPQFIFQYYREEENGRGNFPPRFSGLQFPNYSSELNVNALELDDSALYLCASSRDLLAGAEYEQYFGPGTRLTVT.

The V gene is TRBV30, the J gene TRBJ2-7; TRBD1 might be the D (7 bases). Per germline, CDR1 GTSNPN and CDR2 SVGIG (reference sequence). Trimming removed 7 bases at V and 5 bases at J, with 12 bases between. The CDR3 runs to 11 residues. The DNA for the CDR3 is TGTGCCTCTAGCGACAGGGACGAGCAGTACTTC. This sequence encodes CASSDRDEQYF.

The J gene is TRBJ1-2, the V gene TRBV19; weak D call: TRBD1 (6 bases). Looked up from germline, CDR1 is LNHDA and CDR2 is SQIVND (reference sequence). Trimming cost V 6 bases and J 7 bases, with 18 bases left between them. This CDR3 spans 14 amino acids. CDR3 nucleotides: TGTGCCAGTAGACCGAGGGGGGGCGCCGGTGGCTACACCTTC. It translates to CASRPRGGAGGYTF.

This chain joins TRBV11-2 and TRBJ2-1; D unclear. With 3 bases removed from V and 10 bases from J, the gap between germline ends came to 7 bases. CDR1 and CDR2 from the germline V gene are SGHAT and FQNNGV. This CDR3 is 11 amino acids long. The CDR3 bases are TGTGCCAGCAGCTTTGTCCGGGAGCAGTTCTTC. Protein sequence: CASSFVREQFF.

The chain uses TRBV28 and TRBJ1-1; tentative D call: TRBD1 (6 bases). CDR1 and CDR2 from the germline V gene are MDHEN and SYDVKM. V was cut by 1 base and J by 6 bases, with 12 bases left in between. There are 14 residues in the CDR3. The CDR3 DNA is TGTGCCAGCAGTTTATCCCCAGGACAGTCTGAAGCTTTCTTT. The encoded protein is CASSLSPGQSEAFF.

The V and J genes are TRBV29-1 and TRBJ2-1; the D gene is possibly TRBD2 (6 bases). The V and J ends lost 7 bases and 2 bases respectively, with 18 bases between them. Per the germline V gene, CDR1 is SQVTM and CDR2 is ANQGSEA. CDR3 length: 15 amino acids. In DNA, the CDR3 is TGCAGCGCTGCTCCGGGACTTTCAACCTACAATGAGCAGTTCTTC. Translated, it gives CSAAPGLSTYNEQFF.

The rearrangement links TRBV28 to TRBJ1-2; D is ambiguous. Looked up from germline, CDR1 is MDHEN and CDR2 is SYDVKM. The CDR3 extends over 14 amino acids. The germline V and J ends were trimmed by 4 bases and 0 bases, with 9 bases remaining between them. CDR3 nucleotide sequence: TGTGCCAGCAGTTCGGCGGCCCCTAACTATGGCTACACCTTC. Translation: CASSSAAPNYGYTF.

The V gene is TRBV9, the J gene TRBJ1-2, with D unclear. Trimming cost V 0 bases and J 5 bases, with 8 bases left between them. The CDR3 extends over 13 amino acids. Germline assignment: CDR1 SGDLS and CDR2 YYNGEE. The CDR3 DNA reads TGTGCCAGCAGCGTAGAACAGTCTTATGGCTACACCTTC. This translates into CASSVEQSYGYTF.

This CDR3 reads CASSLFFGGRAVTQYF. The CDR3 nucleotides are TGTGCCAGCAGTTTATTTTTTGGCGGCCGTGCGGTAACCCAGTACTTC. The chain carries TRBV27 and TRBJ2-5; the D is unclear. In germline, CDR1 is MNHEY, CDR2 SMNVEV (reference sequence). CDR3 length: 16 residues. With 1 base removed from V and 8 bases from J, the gap between germline ends came to 20 bases.

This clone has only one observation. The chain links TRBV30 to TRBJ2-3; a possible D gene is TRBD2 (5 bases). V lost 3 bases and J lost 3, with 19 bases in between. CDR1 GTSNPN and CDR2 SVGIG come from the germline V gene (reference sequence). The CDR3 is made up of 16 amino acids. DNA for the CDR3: TGTGCCTGGAGGCAGATGTGGACTCTCTCTACAGATACGCAGTATTTT. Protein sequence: CAWRQMWTLSTDTQYF.

CDR3 residues: CASSRGPTTDTQYF. The DNA for the CDR3 is TGTGCCAGCTCACGCGGGCCGACCACAGATACGCAGTATTTT. This chain links TRBV18 with TRBJ2-3, with a weak D call TRBD2 (5 bases). V lost 4 bases and J 2 bases, leaving 10 bases between the germline ends. This CDR3 has 14 residues. CDR1 KGHSH and CDR2 LQKENI come from the germline V gene.

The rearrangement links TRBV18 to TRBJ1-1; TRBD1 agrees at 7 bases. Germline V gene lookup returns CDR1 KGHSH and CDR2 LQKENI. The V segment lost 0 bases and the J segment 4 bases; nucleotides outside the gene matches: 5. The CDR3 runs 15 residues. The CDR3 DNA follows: TGTGCCAGCTCACCACCGATAGGGACAGCCACTGAAGCTTTCTTT. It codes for CASSPPIGTATEAFF.

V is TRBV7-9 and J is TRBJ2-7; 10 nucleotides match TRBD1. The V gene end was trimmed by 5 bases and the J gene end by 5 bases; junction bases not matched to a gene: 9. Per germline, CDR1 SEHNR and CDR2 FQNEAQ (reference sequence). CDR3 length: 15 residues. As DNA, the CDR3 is TGTGCCAGCAGCCCTGGGGACAGGGGCATAAACGAGCAGTACTTC. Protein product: CASSPGDRGINEQYF.

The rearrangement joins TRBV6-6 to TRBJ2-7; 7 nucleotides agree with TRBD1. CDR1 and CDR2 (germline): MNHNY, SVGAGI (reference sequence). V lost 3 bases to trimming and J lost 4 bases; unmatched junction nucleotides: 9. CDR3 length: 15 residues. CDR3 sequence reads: CASSYGWQGDYEQYF. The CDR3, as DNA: TGTGCCAGCAGTTATGGGTGGCAGGGGGATTACGAGCAGTACTTC.

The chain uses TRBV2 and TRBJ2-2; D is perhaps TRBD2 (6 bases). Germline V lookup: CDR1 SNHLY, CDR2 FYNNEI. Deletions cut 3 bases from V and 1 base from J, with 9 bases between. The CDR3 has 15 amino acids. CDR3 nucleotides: TGTGCCAGCAGTGAGGGACTTCTGAACACCGGGGAGCTGTTTTTT. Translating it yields CASSEGLLNTGELFF.

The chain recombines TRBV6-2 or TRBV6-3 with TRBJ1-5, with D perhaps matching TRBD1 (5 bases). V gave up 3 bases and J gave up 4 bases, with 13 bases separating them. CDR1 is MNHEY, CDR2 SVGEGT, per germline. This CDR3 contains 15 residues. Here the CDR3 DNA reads TGTGCCAGCAGTTATCTTAGGGGCGTTAATCAGCCCCAGCATTTT. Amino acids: CASSYLRGVNQPQHF.